The rows below give T cell receptor beta chains drawn from one sample of a study of cytomegalovirus exposure and HLA in healthy donors. Produced via immunoSEQ multiplex PCR; TCRdb's table is partial and in-frame only. Seen here are under 250,000 clones, approximately 83% observed once, and the top ten hold approximately 0.71%. The specimen sequenced was PBMCs. Source of these receptors: a boy between 2 and 10 years old in good health and CMV-seronegative. CDR3s include the opening cysteine and the closing phenylalanine or tryptophan. The order of the fields is clone size, J gene, D gene, V gene, CDR3 DNA, CDR3 protein. D genes are given only for firm matches. Expanded clones get a size class; other rows say once, few or many, or leave the size out.

size: .
J: TRBJ1-6
D: TRBD1
V: TRBV30
DNA: TGTGCCTGGAGTGGGACAGGGGGGTCAAATTCACCCCTCCACTTT
CDR3: CAWSGTGGSNSPLHF

size: .
J: TRBJ2-7
D: TRBD1
V: TRBV7-8
DNA: TGTGCCAGCAGCTGGGACAGGGGCGACGAGCAGTACTTC
CDR3: CASSWDRGDEQYF

size: once
J: TRBJ1-4
D: .
V: TRBV19
DNA: TGTGCCAGTATGGGAGGGGAGAATGAAAAACTGTTTTTT
CDR3: CASMGGENEKLFF

size: .
J: TRBJ2-7
D: TRBD1
V: TRBV13
DNA: TGTGCCAGCAGCTCCCGGGACAGGGTCGACGAGCAGTACTTC
CDR3: CASSSRDRVDEQYF

size: .
J: TRBJ1-4
D: .
V: TRBV18
DNA: TGTGCCAGCTCAAGGGCGGGTAATGAAAAACTGTTTTTT
CDR3: CASSRAGNEKLFF

size: .
J: TRBJ1-2
D: .
V: TRBV6-5
DNA: TGTGCCAGCAGTTCCTATACCGGGGGTAACTATGGCTACACCTTC
CDR3: CASSSYTGGNYGYTF

size: .
J: TRBJ2-7
D: .
V: TRBV29-1
DNA: TGCAGCGTGGGAATGGGACTTAACCTGGGCGAGCAGTACTTC
CDR3: CSVGMGLNLGEQYF

size: .
J: TRBJ2-7
D: .
V: TRBV5-4
DNA: TGTGCCAGCACCGACAGGATCTCGACCCCTTTCTACGAGCAGTACTTC
CDR3: CASTDRISTPFYEQYF

size: few
J: TRBJ2-2
D: TRBD2
V: TRBV6-1
DNA: TGTGCCAGCAGTCCTAGCGGGACCGGGGAGCTGTTTTTT
CDR3: CASSPSGTGELFF

size: .
J: TRBJ2-7
D: .
V: TRBV20-1
DNA: TGCAGTGCTCCGACACTCTACGAGCAGTACTTC
CDR3: CSAPTLYEQYF